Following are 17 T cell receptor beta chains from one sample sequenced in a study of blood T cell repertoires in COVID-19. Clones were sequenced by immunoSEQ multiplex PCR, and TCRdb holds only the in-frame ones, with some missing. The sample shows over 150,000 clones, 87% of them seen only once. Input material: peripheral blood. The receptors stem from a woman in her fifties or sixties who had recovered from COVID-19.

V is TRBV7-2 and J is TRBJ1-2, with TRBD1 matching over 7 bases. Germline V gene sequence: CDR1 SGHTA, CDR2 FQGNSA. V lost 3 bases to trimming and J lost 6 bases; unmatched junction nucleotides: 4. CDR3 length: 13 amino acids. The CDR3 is CASSFDRANGYTF. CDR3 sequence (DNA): TGTGCCAGCAGCTTCGACAGGGCCAATGGCTACACCTTC.

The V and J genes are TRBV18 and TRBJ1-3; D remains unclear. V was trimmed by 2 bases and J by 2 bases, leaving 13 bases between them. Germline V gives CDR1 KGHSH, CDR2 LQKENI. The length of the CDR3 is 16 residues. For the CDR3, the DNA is TGTGCCAGCTCACCAGATCAACTGCCCACTGGAAACACCATATATTTT. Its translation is CASSPDQLPTGNTIYF.

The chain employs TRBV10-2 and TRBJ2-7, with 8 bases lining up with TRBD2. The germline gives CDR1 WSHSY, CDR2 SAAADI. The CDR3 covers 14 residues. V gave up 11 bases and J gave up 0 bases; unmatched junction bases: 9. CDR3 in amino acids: CASSGGESSYEQYF. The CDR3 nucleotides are TGCGCCTCCTCGGGAGGGGAGAGCTCCTACGAGCAGTACTTC.

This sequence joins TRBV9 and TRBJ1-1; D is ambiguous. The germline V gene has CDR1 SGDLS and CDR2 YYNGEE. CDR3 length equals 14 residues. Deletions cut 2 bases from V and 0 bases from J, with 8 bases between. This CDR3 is CASSVADMNTEAFF. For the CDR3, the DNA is TGTGCCAGCAGCGTTGCAGATATGAACACTGAAGCTTTCTTT.

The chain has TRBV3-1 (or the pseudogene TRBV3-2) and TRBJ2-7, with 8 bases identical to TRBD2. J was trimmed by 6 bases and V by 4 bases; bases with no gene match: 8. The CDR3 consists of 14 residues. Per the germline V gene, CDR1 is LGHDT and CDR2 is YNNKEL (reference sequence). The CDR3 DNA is TGTGCCAGCAGCCGTGGGGGACTAGTATCCGAGCAGTACTTC. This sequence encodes CASSRGGLVSEQYF.

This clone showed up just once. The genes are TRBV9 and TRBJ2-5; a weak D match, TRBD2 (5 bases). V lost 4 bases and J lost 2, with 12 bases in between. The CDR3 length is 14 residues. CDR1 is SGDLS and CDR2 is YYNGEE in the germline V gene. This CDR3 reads CASSSGLLQETQYF. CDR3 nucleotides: TGTGCCAGCAGCTCTGGACTTCTTCAAGAGACCCAGTACTTC.

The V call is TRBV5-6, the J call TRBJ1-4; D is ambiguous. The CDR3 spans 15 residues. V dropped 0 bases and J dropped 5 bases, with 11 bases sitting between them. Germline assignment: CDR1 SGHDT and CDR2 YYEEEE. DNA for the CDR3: TGTGCCAGCAGCTTGGCCGCCGGGAGAAATGAAAAACTGTTTTTT. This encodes CASSLAAGRNEKLFF.

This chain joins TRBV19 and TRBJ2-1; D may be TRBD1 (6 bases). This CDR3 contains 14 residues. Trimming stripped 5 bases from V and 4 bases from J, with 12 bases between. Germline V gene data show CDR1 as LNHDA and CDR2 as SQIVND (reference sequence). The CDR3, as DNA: TGTGCCAGTAGTGTCGGGACACTGTACAATGAGCAGTTCTTC. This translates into CASSVGTLYNEQFF.

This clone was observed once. Here the CDR3 reads CASIRIPQETQYF. The CDR3 DNA reads as TGTGCCAGCATCAGAATACCCCAAGAGACCCAGTACTTC. The V call is TRBV6-5, the J call TRBJ2-5; D is ambiguous. Germline lookup yields CDR1 MNHEY and CDR2 SVGAGI. The CDR3 is 13 amino acids. Trimming pared 7 bases from V and 1 base from J, leaving 10 bases between.

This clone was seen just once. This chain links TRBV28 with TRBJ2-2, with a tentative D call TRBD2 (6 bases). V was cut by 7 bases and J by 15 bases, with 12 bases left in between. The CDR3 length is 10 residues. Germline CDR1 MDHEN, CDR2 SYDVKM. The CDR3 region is CASNGGGLFF. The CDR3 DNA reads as TGTGCCAGCAACGGAGGAGGGTTGTTTTTT.

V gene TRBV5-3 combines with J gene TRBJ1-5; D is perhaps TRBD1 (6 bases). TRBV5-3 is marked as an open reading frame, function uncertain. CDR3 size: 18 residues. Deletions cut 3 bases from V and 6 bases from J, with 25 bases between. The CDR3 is CARSSPRRGNYFGQPQHF. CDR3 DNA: TGTGCCAGAAGCTCCCCGAGAAGGGGGAATTATTTCGGTCAGCCCCAGCATTTT.

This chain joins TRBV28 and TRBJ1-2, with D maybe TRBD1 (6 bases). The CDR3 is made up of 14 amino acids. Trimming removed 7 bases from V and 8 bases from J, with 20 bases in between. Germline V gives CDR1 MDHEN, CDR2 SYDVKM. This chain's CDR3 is CASISYGRGEGYTF. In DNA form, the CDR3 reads TGTGCCAGCATTAGCTATGGCAGGGGAGAAGGCTACACCTTC.

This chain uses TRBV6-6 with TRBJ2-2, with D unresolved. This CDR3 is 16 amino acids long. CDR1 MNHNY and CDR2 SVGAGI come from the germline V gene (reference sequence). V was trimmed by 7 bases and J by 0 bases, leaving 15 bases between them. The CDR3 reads CASILSSGPNTGELFF. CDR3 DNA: TGTGCCAGCATTCTATCCAGTGGGCCGAACACCGGGGAGCTGTTTTTT.

The CDR3 loop reads CASIAGTGPVRGYF. CDR3 bases: TGTGCCAGCATCGCCGGGACAGGGCCGGTGAGGGGGTACTTC. J is TRBJ2-7 and V is TRBV2; 9 nucleotides match TRBD1. This CDR3 comprises 14 residues. From germline, CDR1 is SNHLY and CDR2 FYNNEI. After removal of 7 bases from V and 12 bases from J, the junction contained 16 bases not matched to a gene.

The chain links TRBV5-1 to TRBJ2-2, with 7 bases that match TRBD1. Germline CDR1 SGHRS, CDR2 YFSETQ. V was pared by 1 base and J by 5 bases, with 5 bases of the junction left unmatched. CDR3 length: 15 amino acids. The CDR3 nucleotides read TGCGCCAGCAGCTTGACAGGGGTCGGGACCGGGGAGCTGTTTTTT. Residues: CASSLTGVGTGELFF.

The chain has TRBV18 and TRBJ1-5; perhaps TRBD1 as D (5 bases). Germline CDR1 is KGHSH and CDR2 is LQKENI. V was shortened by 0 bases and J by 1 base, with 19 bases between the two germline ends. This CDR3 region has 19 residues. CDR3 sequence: CASSPPYRTSMRSNQPQHF. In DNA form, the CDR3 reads TGTGCCAGCTCACCACCTTACAGGACATCTATGCGGAGCAATCAGCCCCAGCATTTT.

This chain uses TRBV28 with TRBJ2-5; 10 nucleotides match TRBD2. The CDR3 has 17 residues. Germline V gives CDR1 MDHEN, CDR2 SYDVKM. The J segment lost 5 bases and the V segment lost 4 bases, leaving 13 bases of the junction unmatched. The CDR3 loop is CASSCLGSGGVCETQYF. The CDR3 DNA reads TGTGCCAGCAGTTGCCTGGGCAGCGGGGGGGTGTGCGAGACCCAGTACTTC.